This is a list of T cell receptor beta chains from one sample in a study of blood T cell repertoires in COVID-19. Sequenced by immunoSEQ multiplex PCR; TCRdb stores in-frame clones only, minus some. The table has over 200,000 clones, around 86% seen once; the top ten hold approximately 10%. Sequenced material: peripheral blood. The receptors were gathered from a man over 45 with COVID-19, enrolled during active disease. Each CDR3 is given with its conserved first and last residue. A D gene is named only where the DNA matches it firmly. Not every row has a clone size; where given, it reads once, few, many or a size class.

D,J,V,size,CDR3,DNA
.,TRBJ1-5,TRBV6-2/TRBV6-3,.,CASSTPTGSRGFNQPQHF,TGTGCCAGCAGTACTCCCACAGGTTCAAGGGGTTTCAATCAGCCCCAGCATTTT
.,TRBJ2-7,TRBV5-4,few,CASSLTGGSAYEQYF,TGTGCCAGCAGCCTGACAGGTGGAAGCGCCTACGAGCAGTACTTC
.,TRBJ1-6,TRBV2,.,CASSDPNSPLHF,TGTGCCAGCAGTGACCCAAATTCACCCCTCCACTTT
.,TRBJ2-7,TRBV6-5,.,CASSYSGTISSYEQYF,TGTGCCAGCAGTTACAGCGGGACAATCTCATCCTACGAGCAGTACTTC
.,TRBJ1-2,TRBV19,.,CASRPRGGQGYTF,TGTGCCAGTAGACCCCGGGGGGGGCAAGGCTACACCTTC
.,TRBJ2-1,TRBV5-1,.,CASSLAGHETDEQFF,TGCGCCAGCAGCTTGGCCGGACACGAGACGGATGAGCAGTTCTTC
.,TRBJ1-4,TRBV19,.,CASISNEKLFF,TGTGCCAGTATCTCCAATGAAAAACTGTTTTTT
TRBD1,TRBJ1-5,TRBV3-1/TRBV3-2,.,CASSHSGTGIVGNQPQHF,TGTGCCAGCAGCCATTCCGGGACAGGGATAGTAGGCAATCAGCCCCAGCATTTT
.,TRBJ2-6,TRBV7-2,.,CASSLVRSGANVLTF,TGTGCCAGCAGCTTAGTCCGCTCTGGGGCCAACGTCCTGACTTTC
.,TRBJ1-2,TRBV7-9,.,CASSPKEGRRYGYTF,TGTGCCAGCAGCCCCAAGGAGGGCCGGCGCTATGGCTACACCTTC
TRBD1,TRBJ1-4,TRBV7-2,.,CASSFTGTGGYNEKLFF,TGTGCCAGCAGCTTTACCGGGACAGGGGGTTATAATGAAAAACTGTTTTTT
TRBD1,TRBJ2-1,TRBV6-5,.,CASSPPDRGDNEQFF,TGTGCCAGCAGTCCGCCGGACAGGGGGGACAATGAGCAGTTCTTC
TRBD1,TRBJ1-1,TRBV5-8,once,CASSKPRGLGTEAFF,TGTGCCAGCAGCAAACCGAGGGGGCTAGGCACTGAAGCTTTCTTT
TRBD1,TRBJ1-2,TRBV4-1,.,CASSQPRRTGEGPGYTF,TGCGCCAGCAGCCAGCCACGAAGGACAGGGGAGGGCCCTGGCTACACCTTC
.,TRBJ1-2,TRBV18,.,CASSPQGYGGYTF,TGTGCCAGCTCACCACAGGGGTACGGTGGCTACACCTTC
TRBD2,TRBJ2-2,TRBV5-4,.,CASSQAATSGPGELFF,TGTGCCAGCAGCCAAGCGGCCACTAGCGGGCCCGGGGAGCTGTTTTTT
.,TRBJ1-2,TRBV18,.,CASSPQSRDIGYGYTF,TGTGCCAGCTCACCCCAAAGCCGGGACATCGGATATGGCTACACCTTC
TRBD1,TRBJ1-2,TRBV27,.,CASRQGAYNYGYTF,TGTGCCAGCAGACAGGGGGCCTATAACTATGGCTACACCTTC
.,TRBJ1-5,TRBV28,.,CASSTRTVQPQHF,TGTGCCAGCAGTACGCGGACAGTTCAGCCCCAGCATTTT
.,TRBJ1-6,TRBV3-1/TRBV3-2,.,CASSQSGTPEDNSPLHF,TGTGCCAGCAGCCAGTCCGGGACTCCGGAGGATAATTCACCCCTCCACTTT
TRBD1,TRBJ2-2,TRBV24-1,.,CATSFDTGTGTGELFF,TGTGCCACCAGCTTTGACACCGGGACAGGCACCGGGGAGCTGTTTTTT
TRBD1,TRBJ2-5,TRBV2,.,CASREGLGRGQETQYF,TGTGCCAGCAGAGAAGGGCTGGGCAGGGGGCAAGAGACCCAGTACTTC
TRBD1,TRBJ1-2,TRBV27,.,CASSPGQGYYGYTF,TGTGCCAGCAGCCCTGGACAGGGGTACTATGGCTACACCTTC
TRBD1,TRBJ1-1,TRBV19,.,CASSIGTGLNTEAFF,TGTGCCAGTAGTATCGGGACAGGCCTGAACACTGAAGCTTTCTTT
TRBD1,TRBJ1-1,TRBV19,.,CASSIGLGQRPTEAFF,TGTGCCAGTAGTATCGGCCTGGGACAGAGACCCACTGAAGCTTTCTTT
.,TRBJ2-7,TRBV3-1/TRBV3-2,.,CASSQVQNEQYF,TGTGCCAGCAGCCAAGTTCAAAACGAGCAGTACTTC
.,TRBJ2-2,TRBV27,once,CASSLLQGGELFF,TGTGCCAGCAGTTTGTTACAGGGTGGGGAGCTGTTTTTT
.,TRBJ2-1,TRBV6-5,.,CASIRASYNEQFF,TGTGCCAGTATCAGGGCCTCCTACAATGAGCAGTTCTTC
TRBD1,TRBJ2-7,TRBV6-5,.,CASNRDRANEQYF,TGTGCCAGCAACCGGGACAGGGCGAACGAGCAGTACTTC
TRBD1,TRBJ2-4,TRBV7-8,.,CASSPSVAGGLTKNIQYF,TGTGCCAGCAGCCCTAGTGTGGCAGGGGGCCTGACCAAAAACATTCAGTACTTC
.,TRBJ1-1,TRBV7-9,.,CASSLEAGVGGTEAFF,TGTGCCAGCAGCCTAGAGGCAGGGGTTGGGGGCACTGAAGCTTTCTTT
TRBD2,TRBJ2-3,TRBV4-2,.,CASSQGLAGGLIDTQYF,TGTGCCAGCAGCCAAGGATTAGCGGGGGGGTTAATTGATACGCAGTATTTT
.,TRBJ2-7,TRBV21-1,.,CASGPQGTYEQYF,TGTGCCAGCGGACCACAGGGGACCTACGAGCAGTACTTC
.,TRBJ2-3,TRBV14,.,CASSHYRDGDTQYF,TGTGCCAGCAGCCATTACAGGGACGGAGATACGCAGTATTTT
.,TRBJ2-4,TRBV18,once,CASSLLAAGGAKNIQYF,TGTGCCAGCTCACTATTAGCAGCGGGCGGGGCCAAAAACATTCAGTACTTC
.,TRBJ2-3,TRBV12-5,.,CASGIIGADTQYF,TGTGCTAGTGGTATCATAGGAGCGGATACGCAGTATTTT
TRBD2,TRBJ2-7,TRBV7-6,.,CASSLDVAGGPFEQYF,TGTGCCAGCAGCTTAGACGTAGCGGGAGGGCCCTTCGAGCAGTACTTC
.,TRBJ1-3,TRBV12-3/TRBV12-4,.,CASNRRTGNTIYF,TGTGCCAGCAACAGAAGAACTGGAAACACCATATATTTT
.,TRBJ1-3,TRBV30,.,CAWTGLSSGNTIYF,TGTGCCTGGACAGGGCTGAGCTCTGGAAACACCATATATTTT
.,TRBJ1-2,TRBV18,.,CASSTYEGGANYGYTF,TGTGCCAGCTCGACCTACGAGGGCGGGGCTAACTATGGCTACACCTTC
.,TRBJ2-5,TRBV7-9,once,CASSPQAYQETQYF,TGTGCCAGCAGTCCACAGGCATACCAAGAGACCCAGTACTTC
.,TRBJ2-7,TRBV3-1/TRBV3-2,.,CASSQVASQGEQYF,TGTGCCAGCAGCCAAGTCGCGTCTCAGGGCGAGCAGTACTTC
.,TRBJ1-1,TRBV9,.,CASSVAGGAALNTEAFF,TGTGCCAGCAGCGTAGCAGGAGGGGCCGCTTTGAACACTGAAGCTTTCTTT
.,TRBJ1-4,TRBV7-9,.,CASSSRNTKTNEKLFF,TGTGCCAGCAGCTCACGAAATACAAAGACTAATGAAAAACTGTTTTTT
TRBD2,TRBJ2-1,TRBV5-1,.,CASSRGLAGVLDEQFF,TGCGCCAGCAGCAGGGGACTAGCGGGAGTTTTGGATGAGCAGTTCTTC
TRBD1,TRBJ2-5,TRBV6-5,.,CASSYRGTAETQYF,TGTGCCAGCAGTTATAGAGGGACAGCTGAGACCCAGTACTTC
.,TRBJ2-1,TRBV4-1,.,CASSQEGALNEQFF,TGCGCCAGCAGCCAAGAAGGGGCGCTGAATGAGCAGTTCTTC
TRBD2,TRBJ2-2,TRBV15,.,CATSREAGGYTGELFF,TGTGCCACCAGCAGAGAAGCGGGAGGGTACACCGGGGAGCTGTTTTTT
.,TRBJ2-1,TRBV11-2,.,CASRLGPGDPYNEQFF,TGTGCCAGCCGCCTCGGTCCGGGAGACCCTTACAATGAGCAGTTCTTC
TRBD1,TRBJ1-4,TRBV18,.,CASSPETGGEKLFF,TGTGCCAGCTCACCAGAGACAGGGGGTGAAAAACTGTTTTTT
.,TRBJ1-2,TRBV19,.,CASSFQGYGYTF,TGTGCCAGTAGTTTCCAGGGTTATGGCTACACCTTC
.,TRBJ2-7,TRBV12-3/TRBV12-4,.,CATGTRSYEQYF,TGTGCCACTGGGACTCGCTCCTACGAGCAGTACTTC
TRBD1,TRBJ1-2,TRBV2,few,CASSETGYYGYTF,TGTGCCAGCAGTGAGACAGGGTACTATGGCTACACCTTC
.,TRBJ2-5,TRBV5-1,once,CASSSGQETQYF,TGCGCCAGCAGCTCAGGACAAGAGACCCAGTACTTC
.,TRBJ1-5,TRBV29-1,.,CSVGDSWNQPQHF,TGCAGCGTTGGTGACAGTTGGAATCAGCCCCAGCATTTT